The clone carrying this TCR beta chain was seen only a few times. The data derive from a study of blood T cell repertoires in COVID-19. J lost 7 bases, V lost 3 bases, and 19 bases had no gene match. Germline lookup yields CDR1 KGHSH and CDR2 LQKENI. The CDR3 spans 18 residues. Two negative PCRs, clearance, or symptom resolution had been documented for recovered Cohort 3 donors. Using immunoSEQ multiplex PCR, the repertoire was profiled, and TCRdb retains in-frame clones only, with some absent. Of fewer than 400,000 clones listed, 70% to 90% are singletons. The chain recombines TRBV18 with TRBJ1-2, with 8 bases lining up with TRBD1. Sequencing was done on a sample of PBMCs or T cells enriched from blood (not recorded which). This TCR was recovered from a man between 25 and 39 years old who had recovered from COVID-19. The CDR3 protein is CASSPSLSRRQGPGGYTF. DNA of the CDR3: TGTGCCAGCTCACCGTCCCTGTCGAGGAGACAGGGGCCTGGTGGCTACACCTTC.